The 5 T cell receptor beta chains in this list originate from one sample, sequenced in a study of shared clonotypes between healthy human individuals. Sequenced by immunoSEQ multiplex PCR; TCRdb stores in-frame clones only, minus some. The table shows under 1,100,000 clones, with 70% to 80% occurring only once. The sample was memory CD4+ T cells sorted from blood. The sample's subset: CD45RA-negative fraction. The receptors here all came from a man aged 18 to 35 in good health.

This clone came up many times. This sequence joins TRBV2 and TRBJ2-5; TRBD2 agrees at 8 bases. Germline CDR1 is SNHLY and CDR2 is FYNNEI. The CDR3 sequence is 15 residues long. V gave up 1 base and J gave up 7 bases; unmatched junction bases: 8. The CDR3 DNA reads TGTGCCAGCAGTGAAGTCGGGGGGGCCGTAGGGACCCAGTACTTC. It yields the protein CASSEVGGAVGTQYF.

The V gene is TRBV4-2, the J gene TRBJ2-7, with D perhaps matching TRBD1 (6 bases). Trimming stripped 6 bases from V and 4 bases from J, with 16 bases between. CDR3 length equals 14 residues. Germline CDR1 and CDR2: LGHNA and YNFKEQ. This chain's CDR3 is CASSQQGYVYEQYF. DNA of the CDR3: TGTGCCAGCAGTCAACAGGGATATGTGTACGAGCAGTACTTC.

The rearrangement links TRBV5-4 to TRBJ2-7; D perhaps matches TRBD2 (5 bases). The CDR3 runs 12 residues. The V gene's germline CDR1 is SGHNT and CDR2 YYREEE (reference sequence). Trimming left V 2 bases short and J 9 bases short, with 12 bases between. CDR3 sequence (DNA): TGTGCCAGCAGCTTCACGGACTCTGCGCAGTACTTC. It translates to CASSFTDSAQYF.

The chain joins TRBV18 to TRBJ2-5; D is uncertain. The germline V gene encodes CDR1 KGHSH and CDR2 LQKENI. This CDR3 spans 12 amino acids. The V gene lost 3 bases and the J gene lost 6 bases, with 8 bases spanning the gap. For the CDR3, the DNA is TGTGCCAGCTCACCGGCCGTCCAGACCCAGTACTTC. It codes for CASSPAVQTQYF.

V gene TRBV6-6 combines with J gene TRBJ1-1, with D possibly TRBD1 on 6 matching bases. CDR3 length: 15 residues. The ends were cut back, 6 bases at V and 6 bases at J, with 20 bases in the middle. Germline CDR1 MNHNY, CDR2 SVGAGI (reference sequence). CDR3 in DNA: TGTGCCAGCAGATCTATACAGGGAATGGAGGCTGAAGCTTTCTTT. This sequence encodes CASRSIQGMEAEAFF.